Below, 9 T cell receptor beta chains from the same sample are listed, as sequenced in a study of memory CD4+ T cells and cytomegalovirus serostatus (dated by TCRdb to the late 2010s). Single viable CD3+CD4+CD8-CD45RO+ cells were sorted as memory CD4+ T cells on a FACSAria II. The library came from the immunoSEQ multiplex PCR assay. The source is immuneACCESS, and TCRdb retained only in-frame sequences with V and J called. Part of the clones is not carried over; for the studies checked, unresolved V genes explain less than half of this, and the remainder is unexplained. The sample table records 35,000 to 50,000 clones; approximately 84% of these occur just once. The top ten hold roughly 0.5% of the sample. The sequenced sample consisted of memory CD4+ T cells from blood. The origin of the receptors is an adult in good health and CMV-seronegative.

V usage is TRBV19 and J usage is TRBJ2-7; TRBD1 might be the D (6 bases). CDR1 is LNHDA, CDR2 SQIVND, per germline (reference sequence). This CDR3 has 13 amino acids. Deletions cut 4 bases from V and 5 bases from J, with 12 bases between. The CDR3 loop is CASSTSGVHEQYF. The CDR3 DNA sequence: TGTGCCAGTAGTACCTCAGGGGTCCACGAGCAGTACTTC.

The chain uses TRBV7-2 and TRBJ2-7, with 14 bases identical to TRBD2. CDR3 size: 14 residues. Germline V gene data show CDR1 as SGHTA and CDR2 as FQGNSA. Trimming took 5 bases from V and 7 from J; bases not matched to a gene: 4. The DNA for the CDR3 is TGTGCCAGCAGCCGGGGACTAGCGGGGGTTGAGCAGTACTTC. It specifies CASSRGLAGVEQYF.

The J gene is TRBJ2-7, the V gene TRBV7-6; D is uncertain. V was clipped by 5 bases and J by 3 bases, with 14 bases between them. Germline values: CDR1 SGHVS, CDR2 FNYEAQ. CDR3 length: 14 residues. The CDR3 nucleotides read TGTGCCAGCAGCCCCTCCCAGCGCGGCTACGAGCAGTACTTC. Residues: CASSPSQRGYEQYF. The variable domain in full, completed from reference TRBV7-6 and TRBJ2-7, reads GAGVSQSPRYKVTKRGQDVALRCDPISGHVSLYWYRQALGQGPEFLTYFNYEAQQDKSGLPNDRFSAERPEGSISTLTIQRTEQRDSAMYRCASSPSQRGYEQYFGPGTRLTVT.

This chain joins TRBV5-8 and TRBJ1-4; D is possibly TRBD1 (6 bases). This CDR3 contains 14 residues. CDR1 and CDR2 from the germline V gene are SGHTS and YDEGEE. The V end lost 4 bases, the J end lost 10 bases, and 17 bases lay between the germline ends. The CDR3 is CASSHSATGGKLFF. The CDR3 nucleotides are TGTGCCAGCAGCCACTCAGCGACAGGAGGAAAACTGTTTTTT.

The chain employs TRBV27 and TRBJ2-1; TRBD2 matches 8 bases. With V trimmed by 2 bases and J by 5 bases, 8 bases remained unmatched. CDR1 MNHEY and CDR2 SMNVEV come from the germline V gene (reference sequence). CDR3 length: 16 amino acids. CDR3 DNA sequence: TGTGCCAGCAGTTTAAGAACGGGACTAGGAAACAATGAGCAGTTCTTC. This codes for CASSLRTGLGNNEQFF.

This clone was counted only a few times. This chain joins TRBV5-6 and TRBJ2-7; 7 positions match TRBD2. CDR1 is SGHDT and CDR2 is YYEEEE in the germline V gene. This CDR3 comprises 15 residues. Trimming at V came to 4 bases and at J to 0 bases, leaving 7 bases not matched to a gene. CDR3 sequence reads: CASSPPGGLSYEQYF. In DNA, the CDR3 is TGTGCCAGCAGCCCCCCGGGGGGACTCTCCTACGAGCAGTACTTC.

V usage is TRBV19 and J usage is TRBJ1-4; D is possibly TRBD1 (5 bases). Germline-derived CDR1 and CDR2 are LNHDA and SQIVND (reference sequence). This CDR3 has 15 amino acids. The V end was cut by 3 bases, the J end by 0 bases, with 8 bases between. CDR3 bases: TGTGCCAGTAGTATCCAGGGTTCAACTAATGAAAAACTGTTTTTT. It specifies CASSIQGSTNEKLFF.

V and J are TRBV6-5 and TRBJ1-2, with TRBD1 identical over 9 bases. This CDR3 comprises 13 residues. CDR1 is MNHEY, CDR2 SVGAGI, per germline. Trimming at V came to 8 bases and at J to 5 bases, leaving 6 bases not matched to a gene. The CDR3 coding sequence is TGTGCCAGCGAGGACGGGACAGGGTATGGCTACACCTTC. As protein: CASEDGTGYGYTF.

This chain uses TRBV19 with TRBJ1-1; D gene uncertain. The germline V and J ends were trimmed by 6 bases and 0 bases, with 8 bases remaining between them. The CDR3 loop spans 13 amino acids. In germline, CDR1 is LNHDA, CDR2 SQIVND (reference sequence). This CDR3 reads CASSTEVNTEAFF. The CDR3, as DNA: TGTGCCAGTAGCACCGAAGTGAACACTGAAGCTTTCTTT.